A selection of T cell receptor beta chains follows, all from one sample in a study of blood T cell repertoires in COVID-19. TCRdb keeps only in-frame clones here, not all; method: immunoSEQ multiplex PCR. The repertoire has 150,000 to 200,000 clones, under 90% of them found once; the top ten carry around 13%. The sample comprised peripheral blood. The receptors originated from a woman in her seventies with COVID-19, enrolled during active disease. Both conserved end residues are part of each CDR3. The order of the fields is V gene, J gene, clone size, D gene, CDR3 protein, CDR3 DNA. A D gene is named only where the DNA matches it firmly. Clone size is given for some rows only: seen once, a few or many times, or a class if the clone is expanded.

v_gene: TRBV14
j_gene: TRBJ1-4
abundance: NA
d_gene: NA
CDR3aa: CASSSQVGEKLFF
CDR3nt: TGTGCCAGCAGTTCACAGGTGGGCGAAAAACTGTTTTTT

v_gene: TRBV29-1
j_gene: TRBJ2-3
abundance: once
d_gene: NA
CDR3aa: CSVTLTGPDTQYF
CDR3nt: TGCAGCGTGACCCTTACAGGGCCAGATACGCAGTATTTT

v_gene: TRBV5-6
j_gene: TRBJ1-6
abundance: few
d_gene: TRBD1
CDR3aa: CASKAGTAHNSPLHF
CDR3nt: TGTGCCAGCAAGGCCGGGACAGCTCATAATTCACCCCTCCACTTT

v_gene: TRBV28
j_gene: TRBJ2-1
abundance: NA
d_gene: NA
CDR3aa: CASSSRGKNYNEQFF
CDR3nt: TGTGCCAGCAGCTCAAGGGGGAAAAACTACAATGAGCAGTTCTTC

v_gene: TRBV6-6
j_gene: TRBJ2-6
abundance: NA
d_gene: NA
CDR3aa: CASSYPRGSGANVLTF
CDR3nt: TGTGCCAGCAGTTACCCTAGGGGATCCGGGGCCAACGTCCTGACTTTC

v_gene: TRBV15
j_gene: TRBJ2-3
abundance: NA
d_gene: NA
CDR3aa: CATSSKQNPDTDTQYF
CDR3nt: TGTGCCACCAGCAGCAAACAGAACCCCGACACAGATACGCAGTATTTT

v_gene: TRBV18
j_gene: TRBJ2-1
abundance: NA
d_gene: NA
CDR3aa: CATLPSAVLLNEQFF
CDR3nt: TGTGCCACCCTACCTTCGGCGGTCTTGTTAAATGAGCAGTTCTTC

v_gene: TRBV6-1
j_gene: TRBJ1-6
abundance: NA
d_gene: TRBD1
CDR3aa: CASSDGQGSASPLHF
CDR3nt: TGTGCCAGCAGTGATGGACAGGGAAGCGCTTCACCCCTCCACTTT

v_gene: TRBV10-1
j_gene: TRBJ2-5
abundance: NA
d_gene: TRBD1
CDR3aa: CASSEAGTGEETQYF
CDR3nt: TGCGCCAGCAGTGAAGCCGGGACAGGAGAAGAGACCCAGTACTTC

v_gene: TRBV6-5
j_gene: TRBJ2-1
abundance: NA
d_gene: TRBD2
CDR3aa: CASRAGGYNEQFF
CDR3nt: TGTGCCAGCAGAGCGGGAGGCTACAATGAGCAGTTCTTC

v_gene: TRBV5-4
j_gene: TRBJ2-6
abundance: NA
d_gene: TRBD2
CDR3aa: CASSPKKQAGGLGANVLTF
CDR3nt: TGTGCCAGCAGCCCGAAAAAACAGGCGGGAGGGCTTGGGGCCAACGTCCTGACTTTC

v_gene: TRBV30
j_gene: TRBJ1-2
abundance: NA
d_gene: NA
CDR3aa: CASRDIYGYTF
CDR3nt: TGTGCCTCCCGGGATATTTATGGCTACACCTTC

v_gene: TRBV10-3
j_gene: TRBJ2-1
abundance: NA
d_gene: TRBD2
CDR3aa: CAINLAGGGDEQFF
CDR3nt: TGTGCCATCAATCTAGCGGGAGGGGGGGATGAGCAGTTCTTC

v_gene: TRBV11-2
j_gene: TRBJ2-2
abundance: NA
d_gene: TRBD1
CDR3aa: CASSLGTGGGELFF
CDR3nt: TGTGCCAGCAGCTTAGGTACAGGGGGCGGGGAGCTGTTTTTT

v_gene: TRBV5-6
j_gene: TRBJ2-1
abundance: NA
d_gene: TRBD2
CDR3aa: CASRQAGGIDNEQFF
CDR3nt: TGTGCCAGCCGACAAGCGGGAGGAATCGACAATGAGCAGTTCTTC

v_gene: TRBV29-1
j_gene: TRBJ1-1
abundance: once
d_gene: NA
CDR3aa: CSVEDLGRAVNTEAFF
CDR3nt: TGCAGCGTTGAAGATCTTGGCAGGGCCGTGAACACTGAAGCTTTCTTT